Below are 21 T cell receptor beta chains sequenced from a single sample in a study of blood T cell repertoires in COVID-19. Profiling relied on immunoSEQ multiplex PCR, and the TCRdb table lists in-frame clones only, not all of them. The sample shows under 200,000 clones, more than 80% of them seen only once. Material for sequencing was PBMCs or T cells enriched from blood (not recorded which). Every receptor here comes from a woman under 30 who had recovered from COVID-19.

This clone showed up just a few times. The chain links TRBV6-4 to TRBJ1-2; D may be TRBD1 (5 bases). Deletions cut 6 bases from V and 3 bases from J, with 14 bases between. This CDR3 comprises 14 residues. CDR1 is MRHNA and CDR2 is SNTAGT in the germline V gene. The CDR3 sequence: CASRDSDRDYGYTF. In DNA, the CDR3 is TGTGCCAGCAGAGATTCCGACAGAGACTATGGCTACACCTTC.

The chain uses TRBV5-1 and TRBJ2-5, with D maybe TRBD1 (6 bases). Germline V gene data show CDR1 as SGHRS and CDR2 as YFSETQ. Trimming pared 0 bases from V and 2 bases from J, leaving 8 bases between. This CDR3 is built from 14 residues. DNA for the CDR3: TGCGCCAGCAGCTTGGCCACAGGGCAAGAGACCCAGTACTTC. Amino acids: CASSLATGQETQYF.

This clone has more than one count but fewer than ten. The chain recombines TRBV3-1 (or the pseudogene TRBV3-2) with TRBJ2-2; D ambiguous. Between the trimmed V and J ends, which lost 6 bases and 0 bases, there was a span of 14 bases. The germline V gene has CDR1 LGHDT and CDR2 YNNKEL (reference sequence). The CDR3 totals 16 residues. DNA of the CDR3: TGTGCCAGCAGTCAAAGGAGAAACTCGAACACCGGGGAGCTGTTTTTT. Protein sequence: CASSQRRNSNTGELFF.

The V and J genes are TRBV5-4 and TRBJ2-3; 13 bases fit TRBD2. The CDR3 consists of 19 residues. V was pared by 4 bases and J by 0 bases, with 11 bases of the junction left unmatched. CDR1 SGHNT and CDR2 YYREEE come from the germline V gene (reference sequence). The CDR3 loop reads CASSKTSGGASGSTDTQYF. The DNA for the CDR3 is TGTGCCAGCAGCAAAACTAGCGGGGGGGCCTCAGGTAGCACAGATACGCAGTATTTT.

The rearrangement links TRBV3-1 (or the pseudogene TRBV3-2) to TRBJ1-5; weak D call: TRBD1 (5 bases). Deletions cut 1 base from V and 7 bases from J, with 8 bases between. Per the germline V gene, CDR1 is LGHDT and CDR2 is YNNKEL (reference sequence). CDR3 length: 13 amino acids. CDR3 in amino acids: CASSQGDWQPQHF. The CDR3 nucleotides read TGTGCCAGCAGCCAAGGGGACTGGCAGCCCCAGCATTTT.

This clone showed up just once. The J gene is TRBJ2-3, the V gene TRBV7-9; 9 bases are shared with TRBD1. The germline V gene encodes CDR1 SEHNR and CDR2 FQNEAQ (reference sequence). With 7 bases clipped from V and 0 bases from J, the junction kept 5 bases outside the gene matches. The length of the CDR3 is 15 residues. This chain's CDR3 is CASIQDRGSTDTQYF. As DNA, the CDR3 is TGTGCCAGCATCCAGGACAGGGGCAGCACAGATACGCAGTATTTT.

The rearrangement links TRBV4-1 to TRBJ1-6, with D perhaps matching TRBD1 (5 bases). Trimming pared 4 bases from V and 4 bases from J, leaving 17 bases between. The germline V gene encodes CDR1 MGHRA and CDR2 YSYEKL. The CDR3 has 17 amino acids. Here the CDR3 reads CASSPGRGGNYNSPLHF. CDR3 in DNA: TGCGCCAGCAGCCCGGGCCGGGGGGGTAATTATAATTCACCCCTCCACTTT.

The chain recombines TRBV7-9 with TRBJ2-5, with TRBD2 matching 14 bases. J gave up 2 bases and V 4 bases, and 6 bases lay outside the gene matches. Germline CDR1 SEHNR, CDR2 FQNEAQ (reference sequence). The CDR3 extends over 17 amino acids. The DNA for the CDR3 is TGTGCCAGCAGCTCCGGGACTAGCGGGGGAAATCAAGAGACCCAGTACTTC. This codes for CASSSGTSGGNQETQYF.

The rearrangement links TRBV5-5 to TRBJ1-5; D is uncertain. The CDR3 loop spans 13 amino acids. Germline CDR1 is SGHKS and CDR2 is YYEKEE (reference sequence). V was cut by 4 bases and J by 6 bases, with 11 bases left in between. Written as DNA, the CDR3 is TGTGCCAGCAGCCTCCGGGCGGGTCAGCCCCAGCATTTT. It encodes CASSLRAGQPQHF.

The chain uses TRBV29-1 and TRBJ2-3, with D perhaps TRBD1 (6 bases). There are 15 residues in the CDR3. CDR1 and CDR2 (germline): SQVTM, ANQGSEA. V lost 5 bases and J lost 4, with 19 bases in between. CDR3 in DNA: TGCAGCGTTTGGGGGCCCCCTGAGTTGGCAGATACGCAGTATTTT. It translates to CSVWGPPELADTQYF.

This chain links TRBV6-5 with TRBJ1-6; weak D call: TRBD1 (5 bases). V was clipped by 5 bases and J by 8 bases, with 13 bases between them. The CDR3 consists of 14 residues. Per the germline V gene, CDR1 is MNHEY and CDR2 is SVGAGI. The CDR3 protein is CASSTGLLYSPLHF. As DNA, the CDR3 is TGTGCCAGCAGTACGGGACTGCTCTATTCACCCCTCCACTTT.

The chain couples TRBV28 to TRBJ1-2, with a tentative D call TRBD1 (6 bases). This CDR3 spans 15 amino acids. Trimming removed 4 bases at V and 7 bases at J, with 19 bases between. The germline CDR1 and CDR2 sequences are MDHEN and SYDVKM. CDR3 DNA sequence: TGTGCCAGCAGTTCCAACAGGGTTAAGGTGGTTGGCTACACCTTC. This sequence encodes CASSSNRVKVVGYTF.

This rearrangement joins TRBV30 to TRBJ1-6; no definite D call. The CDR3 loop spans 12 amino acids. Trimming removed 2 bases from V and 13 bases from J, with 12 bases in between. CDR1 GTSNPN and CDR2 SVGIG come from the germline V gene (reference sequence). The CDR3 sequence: CAWSPGSAPLHF. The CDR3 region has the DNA TGTGCCTGGAGTCCAGGCTCGGCGCCCCTCCACTTT.

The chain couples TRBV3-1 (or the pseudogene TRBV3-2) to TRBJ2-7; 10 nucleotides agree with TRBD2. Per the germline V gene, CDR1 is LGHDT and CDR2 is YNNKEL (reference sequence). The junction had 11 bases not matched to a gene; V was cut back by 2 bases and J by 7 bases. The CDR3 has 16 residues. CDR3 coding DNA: TGTGCCAGCAGCCAACTAGCGGGGGACCCTCGAGGGGAGCAGTACTTC. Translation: CASSQLAGDPRGEQYF.

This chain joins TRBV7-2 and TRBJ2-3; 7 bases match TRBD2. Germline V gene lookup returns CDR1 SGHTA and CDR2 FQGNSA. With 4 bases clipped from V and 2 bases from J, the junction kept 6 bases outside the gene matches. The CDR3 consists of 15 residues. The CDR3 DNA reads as TGTGCCAGCAGCTCGCCGGGGGGACTCACAGATACGCAGTATTTT. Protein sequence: CASSSPGGLTDTQYF.

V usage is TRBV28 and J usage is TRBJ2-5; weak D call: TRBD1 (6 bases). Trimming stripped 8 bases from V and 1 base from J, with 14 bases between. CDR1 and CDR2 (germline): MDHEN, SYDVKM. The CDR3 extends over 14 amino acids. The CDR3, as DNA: TGTGCCAGCGGCTACAACAGGGTCCAAGAGACCCAGTACTTC. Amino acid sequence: CASGYNRVQETQYF.

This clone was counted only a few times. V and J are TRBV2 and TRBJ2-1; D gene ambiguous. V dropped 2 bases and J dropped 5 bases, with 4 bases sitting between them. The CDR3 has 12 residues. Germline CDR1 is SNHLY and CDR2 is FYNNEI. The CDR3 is CASSEINNEQFF. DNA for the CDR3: TGTGCCAGCAGTGAAATAAACAATGAGCAGTTCTTC.

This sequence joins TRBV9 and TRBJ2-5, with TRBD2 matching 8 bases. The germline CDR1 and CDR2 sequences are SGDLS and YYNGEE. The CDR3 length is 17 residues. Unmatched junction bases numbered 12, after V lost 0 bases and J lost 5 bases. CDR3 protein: CASSVGGSGAFSETQYF. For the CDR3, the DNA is TGTGCCAGCAGCGTAGGAGGTAGCGGGGCATTTTCGGAGACCCAGTACTTC.

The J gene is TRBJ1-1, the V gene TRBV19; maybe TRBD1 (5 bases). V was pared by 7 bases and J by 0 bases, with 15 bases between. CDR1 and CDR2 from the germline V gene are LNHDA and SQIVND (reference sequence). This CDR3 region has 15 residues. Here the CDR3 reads CASKYRREMNTEAFF. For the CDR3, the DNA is TGTGCCAGTAAATATCGCAGGGAAATGAACACTGAAGCTTTCTTT.

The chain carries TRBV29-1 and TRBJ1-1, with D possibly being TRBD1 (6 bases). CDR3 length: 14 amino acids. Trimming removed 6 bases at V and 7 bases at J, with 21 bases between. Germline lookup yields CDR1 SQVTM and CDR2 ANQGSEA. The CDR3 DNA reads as TGCAGCGTGGGAACAGGGATCTCCGCCCATGAAGCTTTCTTT. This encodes CSVGTGISAHEAFF.

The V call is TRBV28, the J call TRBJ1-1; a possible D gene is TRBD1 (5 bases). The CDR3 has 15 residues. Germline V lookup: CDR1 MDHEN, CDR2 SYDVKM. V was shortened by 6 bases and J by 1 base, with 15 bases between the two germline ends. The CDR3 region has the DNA TGTGCCAGCAGGACCGGGGGGACGGCGAACACTGAAGCTTTCTTT. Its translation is CASRTGGTANTEAFF.